The entry that follows covers one TCR beta chain sequence. The source of the sample is a study of technical replicates of blood from a handful of donors. This table comes from immunoSEQ multiplex PCR, and its TCRdb copy is limited to in-frame clones, with some not included. Among about 74,000 clones listed, 75% to 90% were seen once. The specimen sequenced was PBMCs. This receptor was obtained from a human donor in good health. Some clones in this sample may be carry-over from other donors' samples.

CDR3 loop: CASSLYYEQYF. The CDR3 DNA is TGTGCCAGCAGCTTATACTACGAGCAGTACTTC. V usage is TRBV7-8 and J usage is TRBJ2-7, with no clear D. The CDR3 spans 11 residues. Germline-derived CDR1 and CDR2 are SGHVS and FQNEAQ. Trimming pared 2 bases from V and 3 bases from J, leaving 2 bases between.